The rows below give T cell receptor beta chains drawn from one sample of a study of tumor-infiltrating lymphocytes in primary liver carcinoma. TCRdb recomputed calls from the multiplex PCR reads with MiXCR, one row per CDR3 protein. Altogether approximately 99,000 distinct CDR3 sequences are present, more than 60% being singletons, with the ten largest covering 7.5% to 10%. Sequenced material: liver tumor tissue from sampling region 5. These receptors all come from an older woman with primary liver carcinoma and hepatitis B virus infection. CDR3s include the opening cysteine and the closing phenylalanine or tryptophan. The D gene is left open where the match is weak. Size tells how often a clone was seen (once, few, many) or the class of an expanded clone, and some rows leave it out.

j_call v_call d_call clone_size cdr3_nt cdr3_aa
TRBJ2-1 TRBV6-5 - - TGTGCCAGCAGTGTCCAGGGGGGGGTCTACAATGTGCAGTTATTC CASSVQGGVYNVQLF
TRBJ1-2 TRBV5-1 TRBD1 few TGCGCCAGCAGCCCGACAGGGTCGGGTTATGGCTACACCTTC CASSPTGSGYGYTF
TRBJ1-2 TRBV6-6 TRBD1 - TGTGCCGGCGGTTCGCGGACAGGGTCTAACTATGGTTACACCTTC CAGGSRTGSNYGYTF
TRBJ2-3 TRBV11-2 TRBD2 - TGTGCCAGCAACCTCTACGCAATAGGGCTAGCGGCCCAAAGCACAGATACGCAATATTTT CASNLYAIGLAAQSTDTQYF
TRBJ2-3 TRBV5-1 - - TGCGCCAGCAGCTCGCCGGATACGCAGTATTTT CASSSPDTQYF
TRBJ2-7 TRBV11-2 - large TGTGCCAGCAGCCCCCCTTCAGGGGCTAGCGAGCAGTACTTC CASSPPSGASEQYF
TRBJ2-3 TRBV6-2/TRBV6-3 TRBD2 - TGTGCCTGCAGTCGGAGCGGGAGTATTACAGATACGCAGTATTTT CACSRSGSITDTQYF
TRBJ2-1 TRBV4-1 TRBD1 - TGCGCCAGTAGCCGGTTCTCGGGACAGGGAATCAGGAATGAGCAGTTCTTC CASSRFSGQGIRNEQFF
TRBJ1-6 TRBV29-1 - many TGCAGCGTGACACAGGGAGCCAATTCACCCCTCCACTTT CSVTQGANSPLHF
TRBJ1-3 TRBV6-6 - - TGTACCAGCAGTTACTTCGCACAGGTGGGAAACACCATATATTTT CTSSYFAQVGNTIYF
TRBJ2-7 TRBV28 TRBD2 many TGTGCCAGCAGTTTAGCGGGAGCCCTCGGGGGGCAGTACTTC CASSLAGALGGQYF
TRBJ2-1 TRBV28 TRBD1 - TGTGCCAGCAGTTTCGGGACAGGGCCCCAAAACAAGCAGTTCTTC CASSFGTGPQNKQFF
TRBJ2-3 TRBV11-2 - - TGTGCCAGCAGCGAGGCCCCAGTGGGGAGAACAGATACGCAGTATTTT CASSEAPVGRTDTQYF
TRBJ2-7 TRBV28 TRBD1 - TGTGCCAGCACGGAGACAGGGGGCACAATAGACTACGAGCAGTACTTC CASTETGGTIDYEQYF
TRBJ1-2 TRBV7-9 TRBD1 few TGTGCCAGCAGCAGACGACAGGGGGACGGGCCTAACTATGGCTACACCTTC CASSRRQGDGPNYGYTF
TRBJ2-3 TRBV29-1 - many TGCAGCGTTGAAGCTGGAGGCGCAGATACGCAGTATTTT CSVEAGGADTQYF
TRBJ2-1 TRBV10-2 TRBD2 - TGCGCCAGCATGGGACCAGCCCGAGCGGGGGACAATGAGCAGTTCTTC CASMGPARAGDNEQFF
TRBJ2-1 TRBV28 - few TGTGCCAGCAGTTCATCCAATGAGCAGTTCTTC CASSSSNEQFF
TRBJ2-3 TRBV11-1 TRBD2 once TGTGCCGGCGGCTTAAGGCAACGTGCGGGAGAATCTCACTTT CAGGLRQRAGESHF
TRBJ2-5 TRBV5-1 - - TGCGCCAGCAGCGGGGAAGAGATCCAGTACTTC CASSGEEIQYF
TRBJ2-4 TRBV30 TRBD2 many TGTGCCTGGAGTGTTCCACCGGGACTAGCGGGCACCCTAGCCAAAAACATTCAGTACTTC CAWSVPPGLAGTLAKNIQYF
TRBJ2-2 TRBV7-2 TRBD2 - TGTGCCACCAGCCCCCCGGGGGGTAGGGAGCTGTTTTTT CATSPPGGRELFF
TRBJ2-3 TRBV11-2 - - TGTGCCAGTAACTTAGATCGAGGAGATACGCAGTACTTT CASNLDRGDTQYF
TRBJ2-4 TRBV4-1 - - TGCGCCAGCAGCCAAGATCGACTAAACACTCAGTACTTT CASSQDRLNTQYF
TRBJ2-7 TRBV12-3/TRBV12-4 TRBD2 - TGTGCCAGCAGTATAGGAGACAGACTAGCAGTCAGCTCCTACGAGCAATACTTC CASSIGDRLAVSSYEQYF
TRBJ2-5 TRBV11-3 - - TGTGCCAGCAGCGAGGGACCGGGAGTGACCCTGTATTTC CASSEGPGVTLYF
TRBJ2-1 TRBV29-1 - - - CSMWGGGNEQLF
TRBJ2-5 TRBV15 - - TGTGCCACCAGCAACGTTATAGCTGTCCAGGCCCAGAACTTC CATSNVIAVQAQNF
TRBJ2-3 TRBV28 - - TGTGATAGCAGCCCCCGAGGGGGAGCCGGCACAGATACGCAGTATTTT CDSSPRGGAGTDTQYF
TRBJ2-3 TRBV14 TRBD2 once TGTGCTATCAGCCAAGTTTGCGGGAGAGGTTTT CAISQVCGRGF
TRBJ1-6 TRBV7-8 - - TGTGCCAGCAGCGCGAGTGACAGAGGAATACCCCTCCATTTT CASSASDRGIPLHF
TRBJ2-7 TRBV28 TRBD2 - TGTATTAGCGGGACCCCCTACGAGCAGTACTTC CISGTPYEQYF
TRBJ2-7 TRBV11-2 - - TGTTACAGCAGCCTATGGGGCACTTCCTACGAGCAGTACTTC CYSSLWGTSYEQYF
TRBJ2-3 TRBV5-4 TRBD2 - TGTGCCAGCAGCACCGGGACTAGCGGACGCACAGATACGCAGTATTTT CASSTGTSGRTDTQYF
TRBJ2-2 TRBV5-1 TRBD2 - TGCGCCAGCAGCTTGGTCCCTAGCGGGAGTCAGGACACCGGGGAGCTGTTTTTT CASSLVPSGSQDTGELFF
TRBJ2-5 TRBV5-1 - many TGCGCCAGCAGTGGGGGTATGATCCAAGAGACCCAGTACTTC CASSGGMIQETQYF
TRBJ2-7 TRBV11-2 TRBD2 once TGTGCCAGCAGCTTCGCGTCGGGGGCGGGAGGATACGAGCAGTACTTC CASSFASGAGGYEQYF
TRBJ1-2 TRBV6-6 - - TGTGCCAGTAGTTACACGAGTGGCAGAACTGGTTATGGCTACACCTTC CASSYTSGRTGYGYTF
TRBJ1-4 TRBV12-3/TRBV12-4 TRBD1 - TGTGGCAGCAGTTTAGTCGGACAGGGGACATATAGTAATGAAAAACTGTTTTTT CGSSLVGQGTYSNEKLFF
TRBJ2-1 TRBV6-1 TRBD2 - TGTGCCACCAGGGCGGGGGACTTCTACCATGAGCAGTTCTTC CATRAGDFYHEQFF
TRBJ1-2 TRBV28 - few TGTGCCAGCAGCTCCGGACAGATTAATAACTATGGCTACACCTTC CASSSGQINNYGYTF
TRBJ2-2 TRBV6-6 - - TGTGTCAGCAGCAGGGAGGGGGCCCACACCGGGGAGCTGTTTTTT CVSSREGAHTGELFF
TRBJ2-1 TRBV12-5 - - TGTGCTAGTAGTTTCGAGGTAGCTTACAATGAGCAGTTGTTC CASSFEVAYNEQLF
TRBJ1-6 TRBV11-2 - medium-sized TGTGCCAGCAGCTTAGAAACAGGAGGCAATTCACCCCTCCACTTT CASSLETGGNSPLHF
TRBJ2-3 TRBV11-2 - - TGTGCCAGCAGCTTAGGGGGATTAGCGTACACGTCAGATGCGCAGTATTTT CASSLGGLAYTSDAQYF
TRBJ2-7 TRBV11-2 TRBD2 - TGTGCCAGCACGACTCTTGGGCGGGAGGCAAGTGGGGAGCAGCACTTC CASTTLGREASGEQHF
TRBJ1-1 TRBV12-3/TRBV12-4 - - TGTGCTAGCAGCCCCGGGGCTGGCCGGCGAGAAACTTTCTTT CASSPGAGRRETFF
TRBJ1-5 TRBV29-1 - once TGCAGCGTTGTTTTTGCAGGTAGCACAGATACGCAGCATTTT CSVVFAGSTDTQHF
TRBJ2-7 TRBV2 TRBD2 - TGTGCCAGCAATGTGGATAGCGGGAGGGCCCACGAGCAGTACTTC CASNVDSGRAHEQYF
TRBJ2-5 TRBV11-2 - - TGTGCCAGCAGCTTAGCCTCGCTCAAGACCCAGTACTTC CASSLASLKTQYF
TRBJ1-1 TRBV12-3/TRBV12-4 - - TGTGCCAGCAGTAGCCTCGGGCGGGGCGACACTGAAGCTTTATTT CASSSLGRGDTEALF
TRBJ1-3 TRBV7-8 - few TGTGCCAGCAGTTACCGAACGGGGCTCGGAAACACCATATATTTT CASSYRTGLGNTIYF
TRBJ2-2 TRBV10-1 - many TGCGCCAGCAGGCCGGGACCGAACACCGGGGAGCTGTTTTTT CASRPGPNTGELFF